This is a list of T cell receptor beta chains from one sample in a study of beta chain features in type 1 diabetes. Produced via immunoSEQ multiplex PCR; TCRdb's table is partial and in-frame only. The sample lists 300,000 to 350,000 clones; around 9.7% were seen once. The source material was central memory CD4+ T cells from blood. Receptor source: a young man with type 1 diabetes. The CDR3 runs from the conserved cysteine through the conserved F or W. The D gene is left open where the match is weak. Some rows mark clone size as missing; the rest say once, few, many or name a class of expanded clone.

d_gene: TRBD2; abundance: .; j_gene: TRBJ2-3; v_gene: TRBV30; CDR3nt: TGTGCCTGGAGGCGGGGGGTGAGCACAGATACGCAGTATTTT; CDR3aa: CAWRRGVSTDTQYF
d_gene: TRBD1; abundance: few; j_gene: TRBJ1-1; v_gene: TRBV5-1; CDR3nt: TGCGCCAGCAGCTGGGACAGATTCACTGAAGCTTTCTTT; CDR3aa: CASSWDRFTEAFF
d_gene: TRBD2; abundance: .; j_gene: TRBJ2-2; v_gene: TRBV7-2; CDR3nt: TGTGCCAGCAGCGGGCTAGCGGGGTTAGGCGGGGAGCTGTTTTTT; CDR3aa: CASSGLAGLGGELFF
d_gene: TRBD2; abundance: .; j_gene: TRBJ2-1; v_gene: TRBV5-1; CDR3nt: TGCGCCAGCAGCTTGGACCCGCCGACTAGCGGGGGAGCCATCAATGAGCAGTTCTTC; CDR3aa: CASSLDPPTSGGAINEQFF
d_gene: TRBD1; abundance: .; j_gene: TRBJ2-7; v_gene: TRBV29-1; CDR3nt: TGCAGCGCGGGACAGGGGGCCAACGAGCAGTACTTC; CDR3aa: CSAGQGANEQYF
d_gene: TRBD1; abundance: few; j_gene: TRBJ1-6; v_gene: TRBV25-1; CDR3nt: TGTGCCAGCGGGACAGGCCGTTATAATTCACCCCTCCACTTT; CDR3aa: CASGTGRYNSPLHF
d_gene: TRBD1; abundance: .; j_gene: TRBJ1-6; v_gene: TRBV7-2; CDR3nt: TGTGCCAGCAGCTTAGCGAGGAACAGGGGCGGTTCACCCCTCCACTTT; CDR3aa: CASSLARNRGGSPLHF
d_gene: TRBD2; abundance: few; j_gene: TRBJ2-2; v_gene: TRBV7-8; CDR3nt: TGTGCCAGCAGCCCCCAAGCGGGGGCGGTCACCGGGGAGCTGTTTTTT; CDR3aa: CASSPQAGAVTGELFF
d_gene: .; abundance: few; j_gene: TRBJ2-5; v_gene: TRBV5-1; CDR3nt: TGCGCCAGCAGCTTGGTGGGGGGCCCCCAAGAGACCCAGTACTTC; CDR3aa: CASSLVGGPQETQYF
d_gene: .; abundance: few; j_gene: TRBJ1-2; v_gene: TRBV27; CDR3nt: TGTGCCAGCAGTCCAGAACAGGGCTATGGCTACACCTTC; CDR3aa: CASSPEQGYGYTF
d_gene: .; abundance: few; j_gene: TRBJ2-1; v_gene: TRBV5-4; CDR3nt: TGTGCCAGCAGCTTAAACGACAGGTACTACAATGAGCAGTTCTTC; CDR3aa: CASSLNDRYYNEQFF
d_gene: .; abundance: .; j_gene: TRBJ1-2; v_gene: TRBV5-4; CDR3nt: TGTGCCAGCAGTCCAGGGTCTCCTACCTATGGCTACACCTTC; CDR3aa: CASSPGSPTYGYTF
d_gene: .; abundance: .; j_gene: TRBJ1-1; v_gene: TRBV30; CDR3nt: TGTGCCTGGAGCAGGAACACTGAAGCTTTCTTT; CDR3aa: CAWSRNTEAFF
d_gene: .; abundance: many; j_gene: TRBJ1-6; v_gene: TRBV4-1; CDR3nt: TGCGCCAGCAGCCAAGAAGAAGTCTCCTATAATTCACCCCTCCACTTT; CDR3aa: CASSQEEVSYNSPLHF
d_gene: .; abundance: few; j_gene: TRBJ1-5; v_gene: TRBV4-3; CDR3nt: TGCGCCAGCAGCCAACTCGTCGGGGGCAATCAGCCCCAGCATTTT; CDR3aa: CASSQLVGGNQPQHF
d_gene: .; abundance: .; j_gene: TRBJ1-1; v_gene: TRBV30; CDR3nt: TGTGCCTGGAGTTCACAGGCCCGAAAAACTGAAGCTTTCTTT; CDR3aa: CAWSSQARKTEAFF
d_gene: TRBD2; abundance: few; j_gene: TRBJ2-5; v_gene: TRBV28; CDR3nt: TGTGCCAGCAATAGCGGGGGGAACCCCGAGACCCAGTACTTC; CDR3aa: CASNSGGNPETQYF
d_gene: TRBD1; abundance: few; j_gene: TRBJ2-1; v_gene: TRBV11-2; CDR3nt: TGTGCCAGCAGCCCGGGACAGGACTACTACAATGAGCAGTTCTTC; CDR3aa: CASSPGQDYYNEQFF
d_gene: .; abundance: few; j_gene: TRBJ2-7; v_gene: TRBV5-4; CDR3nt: TGTGCCAGCAGTACGGACGGATCCTACGAGCAGTACTTC; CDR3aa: CASSTDGSYEQYF
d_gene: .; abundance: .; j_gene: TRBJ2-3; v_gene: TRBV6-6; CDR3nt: TGTGCCAGCAGTTCGCGGGACACAGGGCAGTATTTT; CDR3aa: CASSSRDTGQYF
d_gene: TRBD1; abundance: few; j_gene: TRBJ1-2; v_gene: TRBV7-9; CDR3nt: TGTGCCAGCAGCCGGGACAGGATAAACTATGGCTACACCTTC; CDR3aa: CASSRDRINYGYTF
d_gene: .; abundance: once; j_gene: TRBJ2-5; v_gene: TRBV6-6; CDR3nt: TGTGCCAGCAGTTTACAGGATGGGGAGACCCAGTACTTC; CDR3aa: CASSLQDGETQYF
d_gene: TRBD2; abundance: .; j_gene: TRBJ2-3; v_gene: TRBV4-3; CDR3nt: TGCGCCAGCAGCCAAGGGTCAATAGCGGGGGGGATGGATACGCAGTATTTT; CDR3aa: CASSQGSIAGGMDTQYF
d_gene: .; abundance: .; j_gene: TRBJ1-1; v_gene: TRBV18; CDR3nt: TGTGCCAGCTCACCAACACATCCCGGGGGCACTGAAGCTTTCTTT; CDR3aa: CASSPTHPGGTEAFF
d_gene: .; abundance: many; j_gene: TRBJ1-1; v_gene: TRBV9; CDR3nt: TGTGCCAGCAGCGTAGCTAGCGGCACTGAAGCTTTCTTT; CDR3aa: CASSVASGTEAFF
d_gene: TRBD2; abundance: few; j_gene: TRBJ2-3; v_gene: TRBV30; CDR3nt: TGTGCCTGGAGTGAGGCTAGCGGGGGCACAGATACGCAGTATTTT; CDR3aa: CAWSEASGGTDTQYF
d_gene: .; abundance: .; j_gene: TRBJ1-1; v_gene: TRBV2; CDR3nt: TGTGCCAGCAGTGAAGCGCTTAGGGAAAAAGGCACTGAAGCTTTCTTT; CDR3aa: CASSEALREKGTEAFF
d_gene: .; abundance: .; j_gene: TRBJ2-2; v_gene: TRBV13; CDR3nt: TGTGCCAGCAGCCCGCAGGTAGTGCTCACCGGGGAGCTGTTTTTT; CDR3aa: CASSPQVVLTGELFF
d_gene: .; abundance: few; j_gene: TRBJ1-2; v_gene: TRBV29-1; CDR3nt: TGCAGCGTCGGCGGGGGGGAGGCTAACTATGGCTACACCTTC; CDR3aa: CSVGGGEANYGYTF
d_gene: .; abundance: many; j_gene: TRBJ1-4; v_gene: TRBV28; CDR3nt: TGTGCCAGCAGTTTTTTTACCCAACCGCGCGAAAAACTGTTTTTT; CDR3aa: CASSFFTQPREKLFF
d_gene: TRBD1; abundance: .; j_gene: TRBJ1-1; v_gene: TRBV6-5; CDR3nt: TGTGCCAGCATCGGGACAGGTCAGAACACTGAAGCTTTCTTT; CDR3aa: CASIGTGQNTEAFF
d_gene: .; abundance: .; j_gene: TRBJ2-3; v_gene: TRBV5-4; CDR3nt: TGTGCCACCCGGGACGCAGTCTATCGGGATACGCAGTATTTT; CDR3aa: CATRDAVYRDTQYF
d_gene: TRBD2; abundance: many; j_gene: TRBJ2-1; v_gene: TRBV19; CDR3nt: TGTGCCAGGGGTTTAACTAGCGGCAGGGGCGGGAATGAGCAGTTCTTC; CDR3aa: CARGLTSGRGGNEQFF
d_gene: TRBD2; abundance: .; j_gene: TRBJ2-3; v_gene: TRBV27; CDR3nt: TGTGCCAGCAGTTTCGGACTAGCGTCAGATACGCAGTATTTT; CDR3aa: CASSFGLASDTQYF
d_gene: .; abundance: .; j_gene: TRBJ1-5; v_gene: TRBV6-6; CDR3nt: TGTGCCAGCATGAATCAGGGAGGTCAGCCCCAGCATTTT; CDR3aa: CASMNQGGQPQHF
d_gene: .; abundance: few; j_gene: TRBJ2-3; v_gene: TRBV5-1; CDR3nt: TGCGCCAGCAGCTTGCGGGGATTAGATACGCAGTATTTT; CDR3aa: CASSLRGLDTQYF
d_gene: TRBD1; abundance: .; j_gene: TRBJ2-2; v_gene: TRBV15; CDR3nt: TGTGCCACCAGCAGACAGTCCGGGACAGTGAACACCGGGGAGCTGTTTTTT; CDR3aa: CATSRQSGTVNTGELFF
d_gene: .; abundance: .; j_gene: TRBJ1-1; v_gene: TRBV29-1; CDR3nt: TGCAGCGTTGAGGCAGGGCGGGCGAACACTGAAGCTTTCTTT; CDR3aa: CSVEAGRANTEAFF
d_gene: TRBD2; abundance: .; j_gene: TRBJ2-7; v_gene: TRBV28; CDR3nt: TGTGCCAGCAGTTTTACAACTAGCGGCTCCTACGAGCAGTACTTC; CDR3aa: CASSFTTSGSYEQYF
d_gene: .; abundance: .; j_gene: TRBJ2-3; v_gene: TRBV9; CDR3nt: TGTGCCAGCAGCGCCGCGGGCCAGCGGCTGGGTACGCAGTATTTT; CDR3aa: CASSAAGQRLGTQYF
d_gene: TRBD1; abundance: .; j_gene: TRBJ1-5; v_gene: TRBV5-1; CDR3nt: TGCGCCAGCAGCTTGGAACCGGGACAGGGGCAGCCCCAGCATTTT; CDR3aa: CASSLEPGQGQPQHF
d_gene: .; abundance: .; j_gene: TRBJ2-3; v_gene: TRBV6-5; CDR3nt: TGTGCCAGCAGTTCCCCTCGGGACGGATACACAGATACGCAGTATTTT; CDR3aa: CASSSPRDGYTDTQYF
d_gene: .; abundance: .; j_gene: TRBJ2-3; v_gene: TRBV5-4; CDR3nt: TGTGCCAGCAGCCCCGGTGCTGCGGGGACAGATACGCAGTATTTT; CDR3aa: CASSPGAAGTDTQYF
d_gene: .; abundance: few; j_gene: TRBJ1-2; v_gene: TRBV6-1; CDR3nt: TGTGCCAGCAGTGAGGGCGGCTATGGCTACACCTTC; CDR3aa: CASSEGGYGYTF
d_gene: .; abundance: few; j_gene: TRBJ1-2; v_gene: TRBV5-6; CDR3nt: TGTGCCAGCAGCTTTGAACCGTATGGCTACACCTTC; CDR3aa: CASSFEPYGYTF
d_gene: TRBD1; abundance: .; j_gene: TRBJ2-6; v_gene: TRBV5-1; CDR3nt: TGCGCCAGCAGCTTAGGACAGGCGGGTCCCAGGGTCCTGACTTTC; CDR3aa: CASSLGQAGPRVLTF
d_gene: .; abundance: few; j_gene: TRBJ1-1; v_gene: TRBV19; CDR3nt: TGTGCCAGTAGTAGAAGTCAGATGAACACTGAAGCTTTCTTT; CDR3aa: CASSRSQMNTEAFF